These T cell receptor beta chains were read from a single sample in a study of shared clonotypes between healthy human individuals. Libraries were prepared by immunoSEQ multiplex PCR; TCRdb keeps only in-frame clonotypes and omits some of them. The sample holds 950,000 to 1,300,000 clones, approximately 70% seen once. The material sequenced was memory CD4+ T cells sorted from blood. The receptors derive from a man younger than 35 in good health. CDR3s include the opening cysteine and the closing phenylalanine or tryptophan. The D gene is left open where the match is weak. Some rows have no size entry. The others give once, few or many, or a class for an expanded clone.

v_call: TRBV18; clone_size: few; d_call: TRBD2; j_call: TRBJ2-5; cdr3_aa: CASSRLAGGLPEETQYF; cdr3_nt: TGTGCCAGCTCACGTCTAGCGGGGGGCCTGCCGGAGGAGACCCAGTACTTC
v_call: TRBV7-7; clone_size: NA; d_call: TRBD1; j_call: TRBJ2-7; cdr3_aa: CASSTGTGSSYEQYF; cdr3_nt: TGTGCTAGCAGCACCGGGACAGGTAGCTCCTACGAGCAGTACTTC
v_call: TRBV18; clone_size: NA; d_call: NA; j_call: TRBJ2-1; cdr3_aa: CASSPPGINEQFF; cdr3_nt: TGTGCCAGCTCACCACCGGGGATAAATGAGCAGTTCTTC
v_call: TRBV7-2; clone_size: NA; d_call: NA; j_call: TRBJ2-7; cdr3_aa: CASSLGAGLYEQYF; cdr3_nt: TGTGCCAGCAGCTTAGGGGCAGGATTATACGAGCAGTACTTC
v_call: TRBV28; clone_size: NA; d_call: TRBD2; j_call: TRBJ2-1; cdr3_aa: CASSSGTSGGGEQFF; cdr3_nt: TGTGCCAGCAGTTCAGGGACTAGCGGGGGGGGTGAGCAGTTCTTC
v_call: TRBV2; clone_size: NA; d_call: NA; j_call: TRBJ2-7; cdr3_aa: CASSARGPVSSYEQYF; cdr3_nt: TGTGCCAGCAGTGCCCGGGGACCGGTAAGCTCCTACGAGCAGTACTTC
v_call: TRBV23-1; clone_size: few; d_call: TRBD1; j_call: TRBJ1-6; cdr3_aa: CASSQSGTAINSPLHF; cdr3_nt: TGCGCCAGCAGTCAATCGGGGACAGCGATTAATTCACCCCTCCACTTT
v_call: TRBV7-7; clone_size: NA; d_call: TRBD2; j_call: TRBJ2-7; cdr3_aa: CASSFRTSPPIWVGFEQYF; cdr3_nt: TGTGCTAGCAGCTTTCGGACTAGCCCCCCGATTTGGGTGGGCTTCGAGCAGTACTTC
v_call: TRBV7-9; clone_size: NA; d_call: NA; j_call: TRBJ2-5; cdr3_aa: CASSLQPLQGKETQYF; cdr3_nt: TGTGCCAGCAGCTTGCAGCCCCTACAGGGTAAAGAGACCCAGTACTTC
v_call: TRBV18; clone_size: few; d_call: NA; j_call: TRBJ2-7; cdr3_aa: CASSPPLPTYEQYF; cdr3_nt: TGTGCCAGCTCACCACCCCTGCCCACCTACGAGCAGTACTTC
v_call: TRBV5-6; clone_size: NA; d_call: TRBD1; j_call: TRBJ1-2; cdr3_aa: CASRSQGDPSFNYGYTF; cdr3_nt: TGTGCCAGCAGGAGCCAGGGGGACCCCTCATTTAACTATGGCTACACCTTC
v_call: TRBV19; clone_size: NA; d_call: TRBD1; j_call: TRBJ1-2; cdr3_aa: CASSSGQGHGYTF; cdr3_nt: TGTGCCAGTAGTAGTGGACAGGGTCACGGCTACACCTTC
v_call: TRBV4-1; clone_size: few; d_call: TRBD1; j_call: TRBJ1-5; cdr3_aa: CASSQDGQGNQPQHF; cdr3_nt: TGCGCCAGCAGCCAAGATGGACAGGGTAATCAGCCCCAGCATTTT
v_call: TRBV4-3; clone_size: NA; d_call: TRBD2; j_call: TRBJ2-1; cdr3_aa: CASSQVFASGSEQFF; cdr3_nt: TGCGCCAGCAGCCAAGTGTTTGCTAGCGGGAGTGAGCAGTTCTTC
v_call: TRBV6-5; clone_size: NA; d_call: TRBD1; j_call: TRBJ2-7; cdr3_aa: CASSYDGTGGYEQYF; cdr3_nt: TGTGCCAGCAGTTACGACGGGACAGGGGGCTACGAGCAGTACTTC
v_call: TRBV6-6; clone_size: NA; d_call: NA; j_call: TRBJ2-7; cdr3_aa: CASRDANTYEQYF; cdr3_nt: TGTGCCAGCAGGGACGCCAATACCTACGAGCAGTACTTC
v_call: TRBV7-8; clone_size: NA; d_call: TRBD1; j_call: TRBJ2-3; cdr3_aa: CASSFRAGGSDTQYF; cdr3_nt: TGTGCCAGCAGCTTTCGGGCAGGGGGCTCAGATACGCAGTATTTT
v_call: TRBV25-1; clone_size: NA; d_call: NA; j_call: TRBJ1-1; cdr3_aa: CASSEAGPISSTEAFF; cdr3_nt: TGTGCCAGCAGTGAGGCAGGCCCGATTTCCTCCACTGAAGCTTTCTTT
v_call: TRBV2; clone_size: NA; d_call: NA; j_call: TRBJ1-1; cdr3_aa: CASSPQQAVNTEAFF; cdr3_nt: TGTGCCAGCAGTCCTCAACAGGCCGTGAACACTGAAGCTTTCTTT
v_call: TRBV6-5; clone_size: NA; d_call: NA; j_call: TRBJ1-1; cdr3_aa: CASSYSSVVGTEAFF; cdr3_nt: TGTGCCAGCAGTTACTCGTCGGTGGTTGGAACTGAAGCTTTCTTT
v_call: TRBV5-1; clone_size: NA; d_call: NA; j_call: TRBJ1-4; cdr3_aa: CASSLVGDNEKLFF; cdr3_nt: TGCGCCAGCAGCTTGGTAGGAGATAATGAAAAACTGTTTTTT
v_call: TRBV5-3; clone_size: few; d_call: NA; j_call: TRBJ2-3; cdr3_aa: CARSLVDSRDTQYF; cdr3_nt: TGTGCCAGAAGCTTGGTTGACAGCAGAGATACGCAGTATTTT
v_call: TRBV30; clone_size: NA; d_call: NA; j_call: TRBJ1-5; cdr3_aa: CAWSNWNQPQHF; cdr3_nt: TGTGCCTGGTCCAATTGGAATCAGCCCCAGCATTTT
v_call: TRBV28; clone_size: NA; d_call: NA; j_call: TRBJ2-5; cdr3_aa: CASSPRLEPRETQYF; cdr3_nt: TGTGCCAGCAGTCCCCGGCTAGAGCCTAGGGAGACCCAGTACTTC
v_call: TRBV18; clone_size: NA; d_call: NA; j_call: TRBJ2-4; cdr3_aa: CASSATDIQYF; cdr3_nt: TGTGCCAGCTCAGCGACCGATATTCAGTACTTC
v_call: TRBV2; clone_size: NA; d_call: NA; j_call: TRBJ1-4; cdr3_aa: CASSERGRTNEKLFF; cdr3_nt: TGTGCCAGCAGTGAGAGGGGGAGGACTAATGAAAAACTGTTTTTT
v_call: TRBV30; clone_size: NA; d_call: NA; j_call: TRBJ1-1; cdr3_aa: CAWSVARGRSAFF; cdr3_nt: TGTGCCTGGAGTGTAGCCCGGGGGCGGTCAGCTTTCTTT
v_call: TRBV2; clone_size: NA; d_call: NA; j_call: TRBJ2-7; cdr3_aa: CASTSLLDKDYEQYF; cdr3_nt: TGTGCCAGCACCTCCCTTTTGGACAAAGACTACGAGCAGTACTTC
v_call: TRBV9; clone_size: NA; d_call: NA; j_call: TRBJ2-2; cdr3_aa: CASSVRASGAGELFF; cdr3_nt: TGTGCCAGCAGCGTCCGGGCCAGTGGCGCCGGGGAGCTGTTTTTT
v_call: TRBV7-9; clone_size: NA; d_call: NA; j_call: TRBJ1-6; cdr3_aa: CASSLSPDNSPLHF; cdr3_nt: TGTGCCAGCAGCCTAAGTCCCGATAATTCACCCCTCCACTTT
v_call: TRBV2; clone_size: once; d_call: TRBD2; j_call: TRBJ2-7; cdr3_aa: CASTRERSYEQYF; cdr3_nt: TGTGCCAGCACGCGGGAGCGGTCCTACGAGCAGTACTTC
v_call: TRBV11-3; clone_size: NA; d_call: NA; j_call: TRBJ2-2; cdr3_aa: CASSLVSGRGTGELFF; cdr3_nt: TGTGCCAGCAGCTTAGTTTCCGGGAGAGGAACCGGGGAGCTGTTTTTT
v_call: TRBV20-1; clone_size: NA; d_call: NA; j_call: TRBJ1-1; cdr3_aa: CSAFRAEAFF; cdr3_nt: TGCAGTGCTTTCAGGGCTGAAGCTTTCTTT
v_call: TRBV20-1; clone_size: NA; d_call: NA; j_call: TRBJ2-5; cdr3_aa: CSASDQETQYF; cdr3_nt: TGCAGTGCTAGCGACCAAGAGACCCAGTACTTC
v_call: TRBV6-1; clone_size: NA; d_call: TRBD1; j_call: TRBJ1-2; cdr3_aa: CASSETQRGTGPGGYTF; cdr3_nt: TGTGCCAGCAGTGAAACCCAGCGAGGGACAGGTCCGGGTGGCTACACCTTC
v_call: TRBV30; clone_size: NA; d_call: NA; j_call: TRBJ1-5; cdr3_aa: CAWSPGPLYQPQHF; cdr3_nt: TGTGCCTGGAGTCCGGGACCCCTTTATCAGCCCCAGCATTTT
v_call: TRBV15; clone_size: NA; d_call: NA; j_call: TRBJ2-5; cdr3_aa: CATSRDPLGQETQYF; cdr3_nt: TGTGCCACCAGCAGAGATCCTCTGGGACAAGAGACCCAGTACTTC
v_call: TRBV10-2; clone_size: NA; d_call: NA; j_call: TRBJ1-6; cdr3_aa: CASRALIAEINSPLHF; cdr3_nt: TGCGCCAGCAGGGCTCTCATTGCGGAAATAAATTCACCCCTCCACTTT
v_call: TRBV6-4; clone_size: NA; d_call: TRBD1; j_call: TRBJ1-1; cdr3_aa: CASSEQGGLGTEAFF; cdr3_nt: TGTGCCAGCAGCGAGCAGGGGGGACTTGGGACTGAAGCTTTCTTT
v_call: TRBV7-9; clone_size: NA; d_call: TRBD1; j_call: TRBJ2-7; cdr3_aa: CASTSPGTASRSDF; cdr3_nt: TGTGCCAGCACCTCCCCCGGGACAGCTTCCCGATCGGACTTC
v_call: TRBV18; clone_size: NA; d_call: TRBD1; j_call: TRBJ2-2; cdr3_aa: CASSVDRGHNGELFF; cdr3_nt: TGTGCCAGCTCAGTCGACAGGGGGCATAACGGGGAGCTGTTTTTT
v_call: TRBV19; clone_size: NA; d_call: NA; j_call: TRBJ1-3; cdr3_aa: CASCEGYLFSGNTIYF; cdr3_nt: TGTGCCAGCTGTGAGGGGTACCTCTTCTCTGGAAACACCATATATTTT
v_call: TRBV5-1; clone_size: NA; d_call: NA; j_call: TRBJ2-1; cdr3_aa: CASSLAPLNEQFF; cdr3_nt: TGCGCCAGCAGCTTGGCCCCTCTCAATGAGCAGTTCTTC
v_call: TRBV18; clone_size: NA; d_call: TRBD2; j_call: TRBJ2-3; cdr3_aa: CASYPSGRADTQYF; cdr3_nt: TGTGCCAGCTACCCTAGCGGGAGGGCAGATACGCAGTATTTT
v_call: TRBV4-2; clone_size: NA; d_call: TRBD2; j_call: TRBJ2-1; cdr3_aa: CASSQEREPYNEQFF; cdr3_nt: TGTGCCAGCAGCCAAGAGCGGGAGCCATACAATGAGCAGTTCTTC
v_call: TRBV9; clone_size: NA; d_call: NA; j_call: TRBJ1-1; cdr3_aa: CASSVVGGGSSTEAFF; cdr3_nt: TGTGCCAGCAGCGTAGTTGGGGGCGGGTCGTCCACTGAAGCTTTCTTT
v_call: TRBV6-1; clone_size: NA; d_call: TRBD1; j_call: TRBJ2-3; cdr3_aa: CASSEAGTGTYTQYF; cdr3_nt: TGTGCCAGCAGTGAGGCGGGGACAGGGACTTATACGCAGTATTTT
v_call: TRBV7-9; clone_size: NA; d_call: NA; j_call: TRBJ1-2; cdr3_aa: CASSSLSGYTF; cdr3_nt: TGTGCCAGCAGCTCCCTATCTGGCTACACCTTC
v_call: TRBV7-6; clone_size: NA; d_call: NA; j_call: TRBJ1-5; cdr3_aa: CASSLGVYQPQHF; cdr3_nt: TGTGCCAGCAGCCTCGGGGTCTATCAGCCCCAGCATTTT
v_call: TRBV11-1; clone_size: few; d_call: TRBD1; j_call: TRBJ2-1; cdr3_aa: CASSRGQGRSGNEQFF; cdr3_nt: TGTGCCAGCAGCAGGGGACAGGGGAGATCGGGCAATGAGCAGTTCTTC
v_call: TRBV11-3; clone_size: NA; d_call: TRBD2; j_call: TRBJ2-1; cdr3_aa: CASSLGGTSGGNEQFF; cdr3_nt: TGTGCCAGCAGCTTAGGAGGGACTAGCGGGGGGAATGAGCAGTTCTTC
v_call: TRBV6-5; clone_size: NA; d_call: NA; j_call: TRBJ1-2; cdr3_aa: CASRHNRNTGYTF; cdr3_nt: TGTGCCAGCAGACATAACAGAAACACTGGCTACACCTTC
v_call: TRBV27; clone_size: once; d_call: NA; j_call: TRBJ1-1; cdr3_aa: CASSTSGTQGGAFF; cdr3_nt: TGTGCCAGCAGTACCTCCGGGACACAAGGCGGAGCTTTCTTT
v_call: TRBV30; clone_size: once; d_call: NA; j_call: TRBJ2-4; cdr3_aa: CAWSVGNIQYF; cdr3_nt: TGTGCCTGGAGTGTAGGAAACATTCAGTACTTC